This T cell receptor beta chain was recorded in a study of cytomegalovirus exposure and HLA in healthy donors. Use of 60 Vbeta and 13 Jbeta primers characterized the PCR. The data were produced by immunoSEQ multiplex PCR, yet TCRdb's version contains in-frame clones alone and is incomplete. This sample has around 140,000 clones, with more than 60% found just once. This TCR came from a female donor in good health and CMV-seronegative. The sample was PBMCs.

Written as DNA, the CDR3 is TGCGCCAGCAGCCACTTACAGGGTCTTAATGAAAAACTGTTTTTT. Translation: CASSHLQGLNEKLFF. The chain combines TRBV4-1 with TRBJ1-4; the D gene is possibly TRBD1 (6 bases). V was clipped by 3 bases and J by 4 bases, with 12 bases between them. Germline loops: CDR1 MGHRA, CDR2 YSYEKL. This CDR3 has 15 residues.